Listed below are T cell receptor beta chains from one sample, sequenced in a study of OX40 agonist ivuxolimab in advanced cancers. Produced via immunoSEQ multiplex PCR; TCRdb's table is partial and in-frame only. The table has more than 85,000 clones, roughly 91% seen once; the top ten hold around 1.6%. The source material was CD4+ or CD8+ T cells sorted from blood, sampled in a trial of the OX40 agonist ivuxolimab. These receptors came from an adult with an advanced solid tumor such as melanoma, head and neck, liver or kidney cancer. Each CDR3 is given with its conserved first and last residue. Clone size is stated in some rows and not others, as once, few, many or a class when expanded.

size,J,length,V,CDR3
once,TRBJ1-5,13,TRBV19,CASNSGVYQPQHF
once,TRBJ2-1,15,TRBV7-3,CASRRTSGKDNEQFF
NA,TRBJ2-1,17,TRBV4-2,CASSPGLAGGLHNEQFF
NA,TRBJ1-4,16,TRBV7-9,CASSLALGGENEKLFF
NA,TRBJ1-4,16,TRBV19,CASSFNPGQGFEKLFF
NA,TRBJ2-7,13,TRBV7-3,CASSLGQLYEQYF
NA,TRBJ2-7,12,TRBV19,CASSNEVGEQYF
NA,TRBJ1-1,14,TRBV19,CASSIGGLNTEAFF
NA,TRBJ2-1,16,TRBV30,CAWSSGSTGPWDEQFF
once,TRBJ1-4,16,TRBV6-6,CASSPDSTGGNEKLFF
NA,TRBJ1-5,14,TRBV5-5,CASSRGTSNQPQHF
NA,TRBJ1-4,15,TRBV5-5,CASSSKQGSNEKLFF
once,TRBJ2-7,15,TRBV5-1,CASSLESTGSYEQYF
NA,TRBJ2-3,14,TRBV4-3,CASSQVWGADTQYF
NA,TRBJ2-1,15,TRBV29-1,CSVEPQGKAHNEQFF